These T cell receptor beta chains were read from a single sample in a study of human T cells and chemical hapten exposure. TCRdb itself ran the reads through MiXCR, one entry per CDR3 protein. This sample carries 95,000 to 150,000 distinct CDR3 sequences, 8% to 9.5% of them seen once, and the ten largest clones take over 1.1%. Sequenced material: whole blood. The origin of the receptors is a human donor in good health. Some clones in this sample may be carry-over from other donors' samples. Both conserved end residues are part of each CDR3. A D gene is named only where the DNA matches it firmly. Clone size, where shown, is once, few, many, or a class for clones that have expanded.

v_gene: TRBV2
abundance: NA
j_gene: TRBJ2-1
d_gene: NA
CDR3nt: TGTGCCAGCCTTGGGGTCAGGGATGAGCAGTTCTTC
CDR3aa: CASLGVRDEQFF

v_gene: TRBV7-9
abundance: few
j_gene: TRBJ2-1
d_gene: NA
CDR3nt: TGTGCCAGCACCCCGGGGTCTCGAGCCTACAATGAGCAGTTCTTC
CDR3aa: CASTPGSRAYNEQFF

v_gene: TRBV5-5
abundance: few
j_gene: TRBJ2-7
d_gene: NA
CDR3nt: TGTGCCAGCAGCTTGGCCGTTGGGAACTCCTACGAGCAGTACTTC
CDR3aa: CASSLAVGNSYEQYF

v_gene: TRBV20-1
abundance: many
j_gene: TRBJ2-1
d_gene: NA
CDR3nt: TGCAGTGCTAGCAAGACTGTACTGTGGGGGCAGTTCTTC
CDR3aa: CSASKTVLWGQFF

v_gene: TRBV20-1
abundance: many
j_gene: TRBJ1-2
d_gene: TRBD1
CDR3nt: TGCAGTGCCCCTCATGGGACAGGCCTTGGCTATGGCTACACCTTC
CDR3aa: CSAPHGTGLGYGYTF

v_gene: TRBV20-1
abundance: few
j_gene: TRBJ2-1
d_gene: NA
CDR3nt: TGCAGTGCTAGGCCTACACCCCAAGCGGGCAATGAGCAGTTCTTC
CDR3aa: CSARPTPQAGNEQFF

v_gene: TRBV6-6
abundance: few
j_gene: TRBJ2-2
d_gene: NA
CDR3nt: TGTGCCAGCAGTTACCTGTACACCGGGGAGCTGTTTTTT
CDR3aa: CASSYLYTGELFF

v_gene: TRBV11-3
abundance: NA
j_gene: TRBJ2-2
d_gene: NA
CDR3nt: TGTGCCAGCAGCTTAGACGGGGAGAACACCGGGGAGCTGTTTTTT
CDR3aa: CASSLDGENTGELFF

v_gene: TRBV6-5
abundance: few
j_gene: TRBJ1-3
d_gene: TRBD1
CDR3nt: TGTGCCAGCACCAGGGGGGGTGCCAGCTCTGGAAACACCATATATTTT
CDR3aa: CASTRGGASSGNTIYF

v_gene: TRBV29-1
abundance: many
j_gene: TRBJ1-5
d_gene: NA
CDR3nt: TGCAGCGCCTCTCCCGGGAGCAATCAGCCCCAGCATTTT
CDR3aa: CSASPGSNQPQHF

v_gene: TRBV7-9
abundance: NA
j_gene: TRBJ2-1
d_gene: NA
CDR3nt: TGTGCCAGCAGCTTATCCGACAATGAGCAGTTCTTC
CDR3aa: CASSLSDNEQFF

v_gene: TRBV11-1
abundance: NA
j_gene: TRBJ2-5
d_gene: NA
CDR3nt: TGTGCCAGCAGCACAACCGGGACTGAAGAGACCCAGTACTTC
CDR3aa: CASSTTGTEETQYF

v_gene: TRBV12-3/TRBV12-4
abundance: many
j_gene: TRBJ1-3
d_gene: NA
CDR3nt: TGTGCCAGCAGTTTAGGGCTCAGGAGCTCTGGAAACACCATATATTTT
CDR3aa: CASSLGLRSSGNTIYF

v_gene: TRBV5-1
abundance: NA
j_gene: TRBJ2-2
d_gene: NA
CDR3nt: TGCGCCAGCAGCCTGGACAGTCTCACCGGGGAGCTGTTTTTT
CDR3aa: CASSLDSLTGELFF

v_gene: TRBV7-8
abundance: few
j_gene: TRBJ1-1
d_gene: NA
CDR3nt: TGTGCCAGCAGCTTTGCGACCATGAACACTGAAGCTTTCTTT
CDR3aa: CASSFATMNTEAFF

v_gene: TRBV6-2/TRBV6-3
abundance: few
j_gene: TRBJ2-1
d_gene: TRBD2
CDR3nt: TGTGCCAGCAGTTACTCTAGCGGGAGATCCTACAATGAGCAGTTCTTC
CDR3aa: CASSYSSGRSYNEQFF

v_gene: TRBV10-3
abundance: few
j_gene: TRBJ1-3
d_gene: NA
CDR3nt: TGTGCCATCAGTGAAGTCTCTGGAAACACCATATATTTT
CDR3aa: CAISEVSGNTIYF

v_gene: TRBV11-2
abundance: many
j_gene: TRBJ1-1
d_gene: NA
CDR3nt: TGTGCCAGCAGCTTAGTTACGGCCGCCACTGAAGCTTTCTTT
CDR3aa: CASSLVTAATEAFF

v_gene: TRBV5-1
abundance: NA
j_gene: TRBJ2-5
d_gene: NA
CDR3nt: TGCGCCAGCAAAGAGGATCCGGGAGCCGGAGAGACCCAGTACTTC
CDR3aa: CASKEDPGAGETQYF

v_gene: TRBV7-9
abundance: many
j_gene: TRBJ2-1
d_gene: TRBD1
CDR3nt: TGTGCCAGCAGCCGACAGGGTGTTGAGCAGTTCTTC
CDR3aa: CASSRQGVEQFF

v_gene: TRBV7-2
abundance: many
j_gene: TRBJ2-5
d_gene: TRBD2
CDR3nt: TGTGCCAGCAGCCCAAAAGCGGGAACGGGCCAAGAGACCCAGTACTTC
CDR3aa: CASSPKAGTGQETQYF

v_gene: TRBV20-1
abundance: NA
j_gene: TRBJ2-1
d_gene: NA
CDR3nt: TGCAGTGCGCAGGGGCTCTACAATGAGCAGTTCTTC
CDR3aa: CSAQGLYNEQFF

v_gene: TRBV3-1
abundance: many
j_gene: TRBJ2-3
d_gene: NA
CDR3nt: TGTGCCAGCAGCCCAGCAACGGATACGCAGTATTTT
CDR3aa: CASSPATDTQYF

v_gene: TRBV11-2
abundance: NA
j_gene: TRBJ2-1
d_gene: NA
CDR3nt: TGTGCCAGCAGCTTAATTGGGTCCAATGAGCAGTTCTTC
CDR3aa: CASSLIGSNEQFF

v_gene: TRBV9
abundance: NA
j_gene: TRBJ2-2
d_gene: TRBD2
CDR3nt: TGTGCCAGCAGCGTAGGTGGGAGGGGTGGCACCGGGGAGCTGTTTTTT
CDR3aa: CASSVGGRGGTGELFF

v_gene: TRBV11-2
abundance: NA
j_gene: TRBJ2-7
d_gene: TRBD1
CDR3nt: TGTGCCAGCAGCCCCCTCCGGACAGGAGCCTACGAGCAGTACTTC
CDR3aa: CASSPLRTGAYEQYF

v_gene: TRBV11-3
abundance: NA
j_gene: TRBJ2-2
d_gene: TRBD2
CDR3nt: TGTGCCAGCAGCCTAACGGGACTAGCGGGTACCACCGGGGAGCTGTTTTTT
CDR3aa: CASSLTGLAGTTGELFF

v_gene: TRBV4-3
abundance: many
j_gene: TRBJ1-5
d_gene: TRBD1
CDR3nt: TGCGCCAGCAGCCAAGATGAGGGGGCTGAGGCCCAGCATTTT
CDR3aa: CASSQDEGAEAQHF

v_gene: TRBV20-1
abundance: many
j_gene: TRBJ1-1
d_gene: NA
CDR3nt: TGCAGTGCTAGAGATTTCGGGCACACTGAAGCTTTCTTT
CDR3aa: CSARDFGHTEAFF

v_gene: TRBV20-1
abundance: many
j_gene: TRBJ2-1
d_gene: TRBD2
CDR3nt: TGCAGTGCTAGAGATCGTGGAGCGGGGTCGAGCTCCTACAATGAGCAGTTCTTC
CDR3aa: CSARDRGAGSSSYNEQFF

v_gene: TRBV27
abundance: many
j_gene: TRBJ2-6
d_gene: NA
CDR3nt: TGTGCCAGCAGTACGGGGTTCTCTGGGGCCAACGTCCTGACTTTC
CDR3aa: CASSTGFSGANVLTF

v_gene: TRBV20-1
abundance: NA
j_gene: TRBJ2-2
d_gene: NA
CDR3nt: TGCAGTGCTAGCCTTCGACAGGCCCCGATCACCGGGGAGCTGTTTTTT
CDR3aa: CSASLRQAPITGELFF

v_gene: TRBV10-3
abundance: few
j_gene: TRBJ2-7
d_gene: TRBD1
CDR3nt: TGTGCCATCAGTGAAACGGACAGGGGATCTCAAGAGCAGTACTTC
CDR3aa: CAISETDRGSQEQYF

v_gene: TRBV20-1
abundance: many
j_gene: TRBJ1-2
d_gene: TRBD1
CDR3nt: TGCAGTGCTAGGCCAGGACAGGTCTCCTATGGCTACACCTTC
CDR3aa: CSARPGQVSYGYTF

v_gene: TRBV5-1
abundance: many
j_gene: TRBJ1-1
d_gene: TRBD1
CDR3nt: TGCGCCAGCAGCTCTCGACAGGGGATGAACACTGAAGCTTTCTTT
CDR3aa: CASSSRQGMNTEAFF

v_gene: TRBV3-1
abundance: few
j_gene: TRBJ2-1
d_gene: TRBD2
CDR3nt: TGTGCCAGCAGCCAAGACCGGACTAGCGGCAACTCCTACAATGAGCAGTTCTTC
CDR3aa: CASSQDRTSGNSYNEQFF

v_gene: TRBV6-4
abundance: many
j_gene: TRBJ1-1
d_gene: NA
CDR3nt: TGTGCCAGCAGTGTGGGTATGAACACTGAAGCTTTCTTT
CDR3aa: CASSVGMNTEAFF

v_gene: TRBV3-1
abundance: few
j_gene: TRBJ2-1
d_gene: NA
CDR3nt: TGTGCCAGCAGCCAAGTGGGAGGAGGAGGTGAGCAGTTCTTC
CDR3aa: CASSQVGGGGEQFF

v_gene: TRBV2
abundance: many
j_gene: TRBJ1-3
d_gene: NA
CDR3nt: TGTGCCAGCAGTGACCCCGCTGACAGGTTCTCTGGAAACACCATATATTTT
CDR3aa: CASSDPADRFSGNTIYF

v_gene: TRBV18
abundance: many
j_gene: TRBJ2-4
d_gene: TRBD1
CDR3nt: TGTGCCAGCTCACCCGGGACAGAGATTCAGTACTTC
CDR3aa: CASSPGTEIQYF

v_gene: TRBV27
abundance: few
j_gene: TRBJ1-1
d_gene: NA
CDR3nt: TGTGCCAGCAGTCGGGACGGGAGAAGCGAAGCTTTCTTT
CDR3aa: CASSRDGRSEAFF

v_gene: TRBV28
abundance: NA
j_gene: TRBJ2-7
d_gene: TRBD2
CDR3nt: TGTGCCAGCAGTTTGTGGCTAGCGGCTACCTCCTACGAGCAGTACTTC
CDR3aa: CASSLWLAATSYEQYF

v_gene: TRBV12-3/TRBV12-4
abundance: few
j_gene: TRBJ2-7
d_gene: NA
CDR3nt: TGTGCCAGCAGTTTAATCGGGCTGGGGCAGTACTTC
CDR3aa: CASSLIGLGQYF

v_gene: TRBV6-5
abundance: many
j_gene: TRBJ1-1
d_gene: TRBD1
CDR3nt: TGTGCCAGCATCCCCAGTCGGAGGGGGCTGACTGAAGCTTTCTTT
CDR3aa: CASIPSRRGLTEAFF

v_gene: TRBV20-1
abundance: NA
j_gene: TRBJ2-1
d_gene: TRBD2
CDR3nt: TGCAGTGCTAGAGATCTCCTAGCGGGAAATGAGCAGTTCTTC
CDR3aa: CSARDLLAGNEQFF

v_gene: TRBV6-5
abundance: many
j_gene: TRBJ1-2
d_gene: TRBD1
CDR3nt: TGTGCCAGCAGTGCGGACAGGTTAGGCTACACCTTC
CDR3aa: CASSADRLGYTF

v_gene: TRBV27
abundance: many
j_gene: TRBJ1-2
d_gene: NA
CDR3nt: TGTGCCAGCAGGGAGGGTAGTCACTATGGCTACACCTTC
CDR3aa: CASREGSHYGYTF

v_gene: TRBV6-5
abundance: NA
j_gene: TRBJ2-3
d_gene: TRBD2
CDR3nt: TGTGCCAGCAGCTTGCTCTTAGCGGGCTCGACGGATACGCAGTATTTT
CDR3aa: CASSLLLAGSTDTQYF

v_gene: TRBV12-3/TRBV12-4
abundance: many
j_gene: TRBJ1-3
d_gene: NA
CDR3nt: TGTGCCAGCAGTTTAGCGGGGCCCCGAAACACCATATATTTT
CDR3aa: CASSLAGPRNTIYF

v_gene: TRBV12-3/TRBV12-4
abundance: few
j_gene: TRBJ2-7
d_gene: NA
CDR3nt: TGTGCCAGCAGTTTTGGTAGCTCAGAGCAGTACTTC
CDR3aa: CASSFGSSEQYF

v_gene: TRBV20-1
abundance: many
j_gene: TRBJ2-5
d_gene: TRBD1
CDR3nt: TGCAGTGCCCCGACAGGGCTCCAAGAGACCCAGTACTTC
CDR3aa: CSAPTGLQETQYF